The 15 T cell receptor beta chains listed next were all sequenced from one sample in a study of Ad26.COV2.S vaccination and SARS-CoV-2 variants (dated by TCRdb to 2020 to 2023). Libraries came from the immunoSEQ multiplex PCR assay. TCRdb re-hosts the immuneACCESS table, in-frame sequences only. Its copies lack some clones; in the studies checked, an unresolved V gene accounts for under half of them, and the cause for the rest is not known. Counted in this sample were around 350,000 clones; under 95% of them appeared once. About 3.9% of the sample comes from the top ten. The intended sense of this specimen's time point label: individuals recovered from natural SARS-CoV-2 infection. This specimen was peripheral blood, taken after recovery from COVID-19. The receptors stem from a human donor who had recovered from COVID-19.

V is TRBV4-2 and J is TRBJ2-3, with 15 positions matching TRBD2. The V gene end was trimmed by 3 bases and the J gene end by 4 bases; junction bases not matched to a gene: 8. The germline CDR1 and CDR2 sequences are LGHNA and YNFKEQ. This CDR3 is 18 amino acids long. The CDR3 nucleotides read TGTGCCAGCAGCCATGGACTAGCGGGGGGGCAAGCAGCAGATACGCAGTATTTT. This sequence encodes CASSHGLAGGQAADTQYF.

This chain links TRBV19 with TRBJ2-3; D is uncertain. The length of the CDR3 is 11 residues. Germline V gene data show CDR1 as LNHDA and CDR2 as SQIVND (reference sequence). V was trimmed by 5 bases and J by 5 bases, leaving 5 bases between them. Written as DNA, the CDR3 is TGTGCCAGTAGTCAAAAAGATACGCAGTATTTT. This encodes CASSQKDTQYF.

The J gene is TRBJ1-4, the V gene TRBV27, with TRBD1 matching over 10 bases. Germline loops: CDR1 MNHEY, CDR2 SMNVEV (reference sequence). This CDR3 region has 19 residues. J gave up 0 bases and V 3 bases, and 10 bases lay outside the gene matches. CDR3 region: CASSFLGTGVPTTNEKLFF. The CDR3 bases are TGTGCCAGCAGTTTCCTCGGGACAGGGGTACCCACAACTAATGAAAAACTGTTTTTT.

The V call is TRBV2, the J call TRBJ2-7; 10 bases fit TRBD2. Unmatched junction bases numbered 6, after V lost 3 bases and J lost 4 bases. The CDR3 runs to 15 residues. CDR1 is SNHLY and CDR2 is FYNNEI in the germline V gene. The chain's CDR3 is CASSDRAGGRYEQYF. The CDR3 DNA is TGTGCCAGCAGTGACAGAGCGGGGGGGCGATACGAGCAGTACTTC.

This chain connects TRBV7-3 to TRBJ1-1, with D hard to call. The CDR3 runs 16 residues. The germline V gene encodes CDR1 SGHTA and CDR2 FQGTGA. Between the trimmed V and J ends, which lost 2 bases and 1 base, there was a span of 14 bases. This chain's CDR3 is CASSLFRSGGNTEAFF. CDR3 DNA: TGTGCCAGCAGCTTATTTCGTTCGGGTGGGAACACTGAAGCTTTCTTT.

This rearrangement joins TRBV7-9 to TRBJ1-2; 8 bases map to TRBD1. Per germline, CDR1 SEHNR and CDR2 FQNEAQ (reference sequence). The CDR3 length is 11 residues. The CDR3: CATDRENGYTF. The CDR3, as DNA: TGTGCAACGGACAGGGAGAATGGCTACACCTTC.

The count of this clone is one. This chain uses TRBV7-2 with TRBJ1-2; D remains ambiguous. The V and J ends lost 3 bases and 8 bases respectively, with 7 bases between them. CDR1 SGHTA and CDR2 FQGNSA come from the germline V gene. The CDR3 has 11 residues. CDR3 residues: CASSLIGGYTF. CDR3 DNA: TGTGCCAGCAGCTTGATCGGGGGCTACACCTTC. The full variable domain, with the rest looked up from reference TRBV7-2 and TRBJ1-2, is GAGVSQSPSNKVTEKGKDVELRCDPISGHTALYWYRQSLGQGLEFLIYFQGNSAPDKSGLPSDRFSAERTGGSVSTLTIQRTQQEDSAVYLCASSLIGGYTFGSGTRLTVV.

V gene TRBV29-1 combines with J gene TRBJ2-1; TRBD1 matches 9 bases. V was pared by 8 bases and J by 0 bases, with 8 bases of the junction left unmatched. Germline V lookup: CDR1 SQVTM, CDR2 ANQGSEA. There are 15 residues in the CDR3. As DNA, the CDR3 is TGCAGCCCACCACTGGACAGGGGCTCCTACAATGAGCAGTTCTTC. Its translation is CSPPLDRGSYNEQFF.

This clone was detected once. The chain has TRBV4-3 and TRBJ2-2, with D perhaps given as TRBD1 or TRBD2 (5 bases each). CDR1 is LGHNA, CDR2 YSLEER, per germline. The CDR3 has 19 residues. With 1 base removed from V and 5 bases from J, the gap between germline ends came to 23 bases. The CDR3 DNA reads TGCGCCAGCAGCCAAGGACCCCCGGGGCAGGCTAAAGGAACCGGGGAGCTGTTTTTT. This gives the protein CASSQGPPGQAKGTGELFF.

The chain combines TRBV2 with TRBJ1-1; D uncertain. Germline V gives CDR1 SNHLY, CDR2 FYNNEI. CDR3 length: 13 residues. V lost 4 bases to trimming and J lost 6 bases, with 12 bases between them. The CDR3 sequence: CASSGTRLAEAFF. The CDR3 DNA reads TGTGCCAGCAGTGGTACGAGGCTCGCTGAAGCTTTCTTT. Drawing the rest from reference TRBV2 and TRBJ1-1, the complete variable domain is EPEVTQTPSHQVTQMGQEVILRCVPISNHLYFYWYRQILGQKVEFLVSFYNNEISEKSEIFDDQFSVERPDGSNFTLKIRSTKLEDSAMYFCASSGTRLAEAFFGQGTRLTVV.

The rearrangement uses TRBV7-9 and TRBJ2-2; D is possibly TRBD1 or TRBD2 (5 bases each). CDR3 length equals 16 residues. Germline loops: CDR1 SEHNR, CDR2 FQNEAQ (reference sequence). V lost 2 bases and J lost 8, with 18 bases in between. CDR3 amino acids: CASSLTGLLPGGELFF. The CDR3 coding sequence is TGTGCCAGCAGCTTAACAGGACTCCTCCCTGGGGGGGAGCTGTTTTTT.

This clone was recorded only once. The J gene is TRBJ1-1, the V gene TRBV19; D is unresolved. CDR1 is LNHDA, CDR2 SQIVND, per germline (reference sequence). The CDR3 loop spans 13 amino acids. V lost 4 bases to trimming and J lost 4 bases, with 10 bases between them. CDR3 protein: CASSNRGPTEAFF. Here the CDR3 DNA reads TGTGCCAGTAGTAACCGAGGGCCCACTGAAGCTTTCTTT. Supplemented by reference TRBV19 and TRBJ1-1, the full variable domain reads DGGITQSPKYLFRKEGQNVTLSCEQNLNHDAMYWYRQDPGQGLRLIYYSQIVNDFQKGDIAEGYSVSREKKESFPLTVTSAQKNPTAFYLCASSNRGPTEAFFGQGTRLTVV.

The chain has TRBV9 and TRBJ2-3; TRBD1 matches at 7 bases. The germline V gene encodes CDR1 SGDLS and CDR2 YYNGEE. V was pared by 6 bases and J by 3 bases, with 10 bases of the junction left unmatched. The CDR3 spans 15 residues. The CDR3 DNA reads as TGTGCCAGCACCCCGGAGGACAGGAGGACAGATACGCAGTATTTT. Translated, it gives CASTPEDRRTDTQYF.

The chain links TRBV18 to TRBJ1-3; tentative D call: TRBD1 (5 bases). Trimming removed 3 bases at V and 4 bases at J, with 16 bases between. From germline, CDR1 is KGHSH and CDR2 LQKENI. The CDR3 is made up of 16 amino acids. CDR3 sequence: CASSPPQGGAGNTIYF. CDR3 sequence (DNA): TGTGCCAGCTCACCCCCGCAGGGAGGAGCGGGAAACACCATATATTTT.

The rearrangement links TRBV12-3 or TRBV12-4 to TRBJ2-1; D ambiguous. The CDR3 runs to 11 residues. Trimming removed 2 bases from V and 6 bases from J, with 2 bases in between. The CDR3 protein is CASSLLNEQFF. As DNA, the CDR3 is TGTGCCAGCAGTTTACTCAATGAGCAGTTCTTC.